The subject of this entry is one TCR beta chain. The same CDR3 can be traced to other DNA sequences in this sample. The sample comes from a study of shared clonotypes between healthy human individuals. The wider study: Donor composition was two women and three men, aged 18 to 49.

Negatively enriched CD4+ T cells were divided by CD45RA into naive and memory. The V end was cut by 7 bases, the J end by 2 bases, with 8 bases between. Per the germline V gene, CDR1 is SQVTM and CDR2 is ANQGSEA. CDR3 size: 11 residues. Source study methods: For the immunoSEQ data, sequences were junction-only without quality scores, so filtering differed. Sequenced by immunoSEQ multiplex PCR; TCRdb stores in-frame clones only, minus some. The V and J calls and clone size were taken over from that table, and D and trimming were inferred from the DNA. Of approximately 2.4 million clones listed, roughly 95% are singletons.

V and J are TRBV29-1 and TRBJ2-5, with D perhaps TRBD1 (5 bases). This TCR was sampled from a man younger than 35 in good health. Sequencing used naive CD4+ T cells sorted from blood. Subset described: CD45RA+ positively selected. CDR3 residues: CSGRQQETQYF. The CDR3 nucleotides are TGCAGCGGTCGACAGCAAGAGACCCAGTACTTC.